This is a list of T cell receptor beta chains from one sample in a study of cytomegalovirus exposure and HLA in healthy donors. Sequenced by immunoSEQ multiplex PCR; TCRdb stores in-frame clones only, minus some. The sample table includes more than 95,000 clones. Material: PBMCs. These receptors were obtained from a man aged 25-45 years in good health and CMV-seronegative. The CDR3 runs from the conserved cysteine through the conserved F or W. Fields, in order: CDR3 length, D gene, J gene, V gene, clone size, CDR3 protein, CDR3 DNA. A D gene is named only where the DNA matches it firmly. Clone size is stated in some rows and not others, as once, few, many or a class when expanded.

>12|TRBD1|TRBJ2-7|TRBV29-1|-
CSVGQGAYEQYF
TGCAGCGTCGGACAGGGAGCCTACGAGCAGTACTTC
>14|-|TRBJ2-7|TRBV19|-
CASRAGTPSYEQYF
TGTGCCAGCCGAGCCGGGACACCCTCCTACGAGCAGTACTTC
>13|-|TRBJ1-1|TRBV10-1|-
CASSESGRDEAFF
TGCGCCAGCAGTGAGTCCGGCAGGGATGAAGCTTTCTTT
>14|-|TRBJ2-5|TRBV5-5|-
CASTPTGTQETQYF
TGTGCCAGCACCCCTACAGGGACCCAAGAGACCCAGTACTTC
>16|TRBD2|TRBJ2-2|TRBV7-7|-
CASSLASGRAAGELFF
TGTGCCAGCAGCTTAGCTAGCGGGAGGGCCGCCGGGGAGCTGTTTTTT
>14|TRBD2|TRBJ2-7|TRBV7-2|-
CASSLVGTSYEQYF
TGTGCCAGCAGCTTAGTTGGGACTAGCTACGAGCAGTACTTC
>15|-|TRBJ2-7|TRBV28|-
CASRLAPAGSYEQYF
TGTGCCAGCAGGCTAGCACCGGCGGGATCCTACGAGCAGTACTTC
>13|TRBD1|TRBJ1-1|TRBV7-8|-
CASTGTGGLEAFF
TGTGCCAGCACTGGGACAGGGGGATTAGAAGCTTTCTTT
>13|-|TRBJ2-3|TRBV28|-
CASSREAEDTQYF
TGTGCCAGCAGCCGAGAGGCAGAGGATACGCAGTATTTT
>14|TRBD2|TRBJ2-7|TRBV10-3|-
CAISGTSAPYEQYF
TGTGCCATCAGCGGGACTAGCGCTCCCTACGAGCAGTACTTC
>14|-|TRBJ1-4|TRBV7-2|-
CASSLFPGSEKLFF
TGTGCCAGCAGCTTATTTCCGGGTTCAGAAAAACTGTTTTTT
>17|-|TRBJ2-7|TRBV30|-
CAWSVNSARDSSYEQYF
TGTGCCTGGAGTGTGAATTCAGCCCGGGACTCCAGCTACGAGCAGTACTTC
>14|-|TRBJ1-1|TRBV4-1|-
CASSQAIRNTEAFF
TGCGCCAGCAGCCAAGCAATCAGAAACACTGAAGCTTTCTTT
>14|-|TRBJ1-1|TRBV13|-
CASSSRQLNTEAFF
TGTGCCAGCAGCTCGCGACAGTTAAACACTGAAGCTTTCTTT
>12|-|TRBJ1-1|TRBV29-1|-
CSVDGEGTEAFF
TGCAGCGTTGACGGGGAAGGGACTGAAGCTTTCTTT
>17|-|TRBJ1-2|TRBV27|-
CASSTLLSDRSNYGYTF
TGTGCCAGCAGTACACTCCTTTCCGACAGGTCAAACTATGGCTACACCTTC
>14|-|TRBJ1-1|TRBV5-6|-
CASSGGKMNTEAFF
TGTGCCAGCAGCGGGGGGAAAATGAACACTGAAGCTTTCTTT
>12|-|TRBJ1-4|TRBV30|-
CAWTRYNEKLFF
TGTGCCTGGACCAGGTATAATGAAAAACTGTTTTTT
>13|-|TRBJ1-2|TRBV5-4|-
CASSLDREYGYTF
TGTGCCAGCAGCTTGGACAGAGAGTATGGCTACACCTTC
>15|TRBD1|TRBJ1-6|TRBV5-1|-
CASSLAGTGDSPLHF
TGCGCCAGCAGCTTGGCCGGGACAGGGGATTCACCCCTCCACTTT
>15|-|TRBJ2-7|TRBV10-2|medium-sized
CASSESRELSYEQYF
TGCGCCAGCAGTGAGTCTCGGGAGCTCTCCTACGAGCAGTACTTC
>15|TRBD2|TRBJ2-2|TRBV2|-
CASSPRAGAGGELFF
TGTGCCAGCAGTCCCCGAGCGGGAGCGGGCGGGGAGCTGTTTTTT
>16|-|TRBJ2-5|TRBV5-1|-
CASTPRDSSGQETQYF
TGCGCCAGCACCCCTAGGGACTCCTCTGGGCAAGAGACCCAGTACTTC
>16|-|TRBJ1-1|TRBV28|-
CASSTAGEGPNTEAFF
TGTGCCAGCAGTACCGCGGGCGAGGGTCCGAACACTGAAGCTTTCTTT
>13|-|TRBJ1-1|TRBV27|-
CASSLFRSREAFF
TGTGCCAGCAGTTTATTTCGGTCCCGAGAGGCTTTCTTT
>13|TRBD2|TRBJ2-1|TRBV6-1|-
CASRGLAGNEQFF
TGTGCCAGCAGGGGACTAGCGGGGAATGAGCAGTTCTTC
>13|-|TRBJ2-3|TRBV4-2|-
CASSQGTSNTQYF
TGTGCCAGCAGCCAGGGGACTTCGAATACGCAGTATTTT
>19|TRBD1|TRBJ2-5|TRBV10-3|-
CAISTRDRATTEAEETQYF
TGTGCCATCAGTACCCGGGACAGGGCCACCACCGAGGCCGAAGAGACCCAGTACTTC
>14|-|TRBJ1-1|TRBV6-5|-
CASSYGWKETEAFF
TGTGCCAGCAGTTACGGGTGGAAGGAGACTGAAGCTTTCTTT
>16|TRBD1|TRBJ2-1|TRBV9|-
CASSVMGQSSYNEQFF
TGTGCCAGCAGCGTAATGGGACAGAGCTCCTACAATGAGCAGTTCTTC
>13|-|TRBJ1-2|TRBV7-9|-
CASSPTEGAGYTF
TGTGCCAGCAGCCCCACTGAGGGAGCCGGCTACACCTTC